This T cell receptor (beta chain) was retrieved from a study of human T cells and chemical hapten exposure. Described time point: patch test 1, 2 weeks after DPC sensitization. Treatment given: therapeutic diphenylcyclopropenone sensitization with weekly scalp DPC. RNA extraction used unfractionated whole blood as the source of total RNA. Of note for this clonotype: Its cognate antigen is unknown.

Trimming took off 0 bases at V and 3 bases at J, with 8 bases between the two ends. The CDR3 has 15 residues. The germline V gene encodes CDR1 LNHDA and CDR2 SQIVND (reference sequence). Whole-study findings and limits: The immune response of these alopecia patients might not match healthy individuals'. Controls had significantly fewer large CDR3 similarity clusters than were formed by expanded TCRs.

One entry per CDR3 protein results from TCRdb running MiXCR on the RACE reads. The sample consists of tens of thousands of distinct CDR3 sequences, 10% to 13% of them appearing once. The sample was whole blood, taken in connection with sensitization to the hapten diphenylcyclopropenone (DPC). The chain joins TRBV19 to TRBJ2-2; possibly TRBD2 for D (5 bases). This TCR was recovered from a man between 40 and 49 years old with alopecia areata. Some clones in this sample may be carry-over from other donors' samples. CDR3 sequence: CASSIEGAYTGELFF. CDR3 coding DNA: TGTGCCAGTAGTATAGAGGGAGCCTACACCGGGGAGCTGTTTTTT.